This is a list of T cell receptor beta chains from one sample in a study of molecular identifiers for immune sequencing clone quantification. TCRdb independently ran MiXCR on the PCR reads; one entry per CDR3 protein. This table has approximately 500,000 distinct CDR3 sequences, around 21% appearing once. The specimen sequenced was naive CD8+ T cells from blood, with Jurkat cell RNA spiked in. The source of these receptors is a human donor in good health. Some libraries in this study had Jurkat cell RNA spiked in. CDR3s include the opening cysteine and the closing phenylalanine or tryptophan. The D gene is left open where the match is weak. Some rows mark clone size as missing; the rest say once, few, many or name a class of expanded clone.

D gene	clone size	V gene	J gene	CDR3 DNA	CDR3 protein
TRBD2	.	TRBV19	TRBJ2-3	TGTATGAGCGGGGTTGGAGATACGCAGTATTTT	CMSGVGDTQYF
TRBD2	few	TRBV9	TRBJ2-1	TGTGCCAGCAGCGCCGACCCGACTAGCGGAATTTCCTACAATGAGCAGTTCTTC	CASSADPTSGISYNEQFF
TRBD2	few	TRBV27	TRBJ2-3	TGTGCCAGCAGTTTATCAGCCGGACTAGCGGGGGGCCCACGCACAGATACGCAGTATTTT	CASSLSAGLAGGPRTDTQYF
TRBD1	.	TRBV12-3/TRBV12-4	TRBJ1-2	TGTGCCAGCAGTTTTGTCGGACAGGCGGATGGCTACACCTTC	CASSFVGQADGYTF
TRBD2	few	TRBV11-1	TRBJ2-1	TGTGCCAGCAGTGTGACTAGCGGGACCTACTCCTACAATGAGCAGTTCTTC	CASSVTSGTYSYNEQFF
TRBD2	many	TRBV7-9	TRBJ2-7	TGTGCCAGCAGCCCCGTGGGTGGGGGGGCCTACGAGCAGTACTTC	CASSPVGGGAYEQYF
.	.	TRBV19	TRBJ2-7	TGTGCCAGTTTAGGGGCGGGCTACGGGCAGTACTTC	CASLGAGYGQYF
.	many	TRBV5-1	TRBJ1-5	TGCGCCAGCAGCTCCGGGCCCGACTCGAATCAGCCCCAGCATTTT	CASSSGPDSNQPQHF
.	few	TRBV4-3	TRBJ1-3	TGCGCCAGCAGCCAAGATTTAAACGTAGGAGTCTCTGGAAACACCATATATTTT	CASSQDLNVGVSGNTIYF
TRBD2	.	TRBV5-8	TRBJ2-1	TGTGCCAGCAGCCCGGAGAACGGACTAGCGGGGAGTTCATGGGATGAGCAGTTCTTC	CASSPENGLAGSSWDEQFF
.	many	TRBV6-2/TRBV6-3	TRBJ1-1	TGTGCCAGCAAGTTGAACACTGAAGCTTTCTTT	CASKLNTEAFF
.	many	TRBV5-4	TRBJ2-7	TGTGCCAGCAGCTTGGAGTGGGGACCCTACGAGCAGTACTTC	CASSLEWGPYEQYF
.	many	TRBV14	TRBJ2-4	TGTGCCAGCAGCCAAGCCGGGGGGCGCGCGGTTCAGTACTTC	CASSQAGGRAVQYF
.	many	TRBV7-6	TRBJ2-2	TGTGCCAGCAGCTTACCCAGACCAGACACCGGGGAGCTGTTTTTT	CASSLPRPDTGELFF
.	many	TRBV19	TRBJ2-7	TGTGCCAGTATCCAGGGAGGCGAGCAGTACTTC	CASIQGGEQYF
.	.	TRBV25-1	TRBJ2-3	TGTGCCAGCAGTGAATGGGGGGAAAGCACAGATACGCAGTATTTT	CASSEWGESTDTQYF
TRBD1	.	TRBV27	TRBJ1-5	TGTGCCAGCAGTTTAAGGGGGCCGCAGCCCCAGCATTTT	CASSLRGPQPQHF
.	few	TRBV6-5	TRBJ2-5	TGTGCCAGCAGTTACTATCAGGGTTACCCCGAGACCCAGTACTTC	CASSYYQGYPETQYF
.	.	TRBV27	TRBJ2-7	TGTGCCAGCAGTCCTTTTTCCTGCGAGCAGTACTTC	CASSPFSCEQYF
.	once	TRBV6-2/TRBV6-3	TRBJ2-7	TGTGCCAGCAGCAATACCGCCTCCTACGAGCAGTACTTC	CASSNTASYEQYF
TRBD1	few	TRBV6-1	TRBJ2-7	TGTGCCAGCAGTGAAGCCCCATACAGGGGATTGTACGAGCAGTACTTC	CASSEAPYRGLYEQYF
.	.	TRBV7-9	TRBJ2-7	TGTGCCAGCAGCAACACCCGGACTATCTCCTACGAGCAGTACTTC	CASSNTRTISYEQYF
.	many	TRBV7-6	TRBJ2-5	TGTGCCAGCAGCTCAACACCGGGACATCAAGAGACCCAGTACTTC	CASSSTPGHQETQYF
.	.	TRBV20-1	TRBJ1-1	TGCAGTGCTAGAGAGTTGGGTGTTGAAGCTTTCTTT	CSARELGVEAFF
TRBD1	.	TRBV28	TRBJ1-4	TGTGCCAGCAGTTCGCGACAGGGAGTTAATGAAAAACTGTTTTTT	CASSSRQGVNEKLFF
.	many	TRBV7-3	TRBJ2-1	TGTGCCAGCAGCTCTTCGGGAGCTGATGAGCAGTTCTTC	CASSSSGADEQFF
.	.	TRBV7-9	TRBJ2-1	TGTGCCAGCAGCCCACGGGACTTCACGGTCGGAGGGTACAATGAGCAGTTCTTC	CASSPRDFTVGGYNEQFF
TRBD2	.	TRBV27	TRBJ2-5	TGTGCCAGCAGTTTCGGGGGGGGAGGAGAGACCCAGTACTTC	CASSFGGGGETQYF